The 13 T cell receptor beta chains below were found in one sample sequenced in a study of cytomegalovirus exposure and HLA in healthy donors. Vbeta (60) and Jbeta (13) primers were used in the PCR. The assay was immunoSEQ multiplex PCR, and TCRdb's table has in-frame clones only and misses some. The table lists 150,000 to 200,000 clones, about 81% of them singletons. The sample consisted of PBMCs. These receptors were collected from a girl aged 5-17 years in good health and CMV-seropositive.

The V gene is TRBV7-8, the J gene TRBJ1-5; D not certain. The CDR3 is made up of 16 amino acids. Germline CDR1 and CDR2: SGHVS and FQNEAQ. The V and J ends lost 5 bases and 1 base respectively, with 15 bases between them. Written as DNA, the CDR3 is TGTGCCAGCAGCCCTAGAGGAGGTTTGAGCAATCAGCCCCAGCATTTT. Amino acid sequence: CASSPRGGLSNQPQHF.

The genes are TRBV6-1 and TRBJ2-7; 10 bases line up with TRBD1. V gave up 4 bases and J gave up 5 bases; unmatched junction bases: 11. Germline loops: CDR1 MNHNS, CDR2 SASEGT. The CDR3 sequence is 16 residues long. This CDR3 is CASSVLPGQGFHEQYF. CDR3 nucleotides: TGTGCCAGCAGTGTACTCCCGGGACAGGGGTTCCACGAGCAGTACTTC.

The chain couples TRBV21-1 to TRBJ1-1. TRBV21-1 is designated a pseudogene. The length of the CDR3 is 14 residues. The CDR3 DNA sequence: TGTGCCAGCACCCCTCGGGAGTTAGACACTGAAGCTTTCTTT. Translating it yields CASTPRELDTEAFF.

The chain employs TRBV4-2 and TRBJ2-4; TRBD2 might be the D (5 bases). Germline V CDR1 and CDR2: LGHNA, YNFKEQ. This CDR3 has 15 amino acids. Between the trimmed V and J ends, which lost 4 bases and 9 bases, there was a span of 19 bases. CDR3 residues: CASSLGVGMEAIQYF. In DNA form, the CDR3 reads TGTGCCAGCAGCCTGGGTGTAGGGATGGAGGCCATTCAGTACTTC.

This chain uses TRBV6-6 with TRBJ1-2, with D possibly matching TRBD1 (6 bases). CDR1 MNHNY and CDR2 SVGAGI come from the germline V gene (reference sequence). With 6 bases removed from V and 2 bases from J, the gap between germline ends came to 10 bases. CDR3 length: 13 residues. CDR3 bases: TGTGCCAGCAGCCTGACAGGCAACTATGGCTACACCTTC. This gives the protein CASSLTGNYGYTF.

The chain combines TRBV28 with TRBJ2-7; the match to TRBD2 covers 7 bases. Germline V gene data show CDR1 as MDHEN and CDR2 as SYDVKM. Losses at the gene ends were 7 bases for V and 0 bases for J; bases not matched to a gene: 9. There are 15 residues in the CDR3. CDR3 bases: TGTGCCAGCATCCAAGTAGGGAGGGGCTCCTACGAGCAGTACTTC. This translates into CASIQVGRGSYEQYF.

V gene TRBV7-9 combines with J gene TRBJ1-1, with D possibly TRBD1 on 5 matching bases. V lost 4 bases and J lost 5, with 26 bases in between. The CDR3 covers 18 residues. Germline CDR1 reads SEHNR; CDR2 reads FQNEAQ (reference sequence). The CDR3 DNA is TGTGCCAGCAGCTCGGTAACGGTGGACGGGACTTGGGCTACTGAAGCTTTCTTT. Encoded protein: CASSSVTVDGTWATEAFF.

The CDR3 nucleotides read TGTGCCAGCAGCCCTGGACAAAATCAGCCCCAGCATTTT. Translating it yields CASSPGQNQPQHF. The rearrangement joins TRBV7-2 to TRBJ1-5; a weak D match, TRBD1 (5 bases). Germline assignment: CDR1 SGHTA and CDR2 FQGNSA. V lost 5 bases to trimming and J lost 4 bases, with 9 bases between them. The CDR3 has 13 residues.

The chain joins TRBV2 to TRBJ2-5; 9 positions agree with TRBD2. The trim removed 2 bases at V and 1 base at J, leaving 2 bases unmatched. The CDR3 runs 15 residues. Germline V gene sequence: CDR1 SNHLY, CDR2 FYNNEI. The chain's CDR3 is CASSELAGVQETQYF. CDR3 DNA: TGTGCCAGCAGTGAATTAGCGGGGGTCCAAGAGACCCAGTACTTC.

This clone was found once. This sequence joins TRBV6-1 and TRBJ2-7; TRBD2 agrees at 8 bases. With 9 bases clipped from V and 3 bases from J, the junction kept 13 bases outside the gene matches. Germline V gives CDR1 MNHNS, CDR2 SASEGT. The CDR3 contains 15 residues. The CDR3 loop is CASLRQTSVYYEQYF. CDR3 DNA sequence: TGTGCCAGTCTCCGGCAGACTAGCGTTTACTACGAGCAGTACTTC.

The V and J genes are TRBV6-5 and TRBJ2-1; 11 positions match TRBD1. Germline loops: CDR1 MNHEY, CDR2 SVGAGI. The junction had 8 bases not matched to a gene; V was cut back by 5 bases and J by 8 bases. The length of the CDR3 is 15 residues. CDR3 sequence: CASSIPGQGVHEQFF. CDR3 bases: TGTGCCAGCAGTATCCCGGGACAGGGGGTCCATGAGCAGTTCTTC.

The V call is TRBV2, the J call TRBJ2-7; 9 nucleotides line up with TRBD2. The CDR3 runs 15 residues. CDR1 is SNHLY, CDR2 FYNNEI, per germline. Trimming at V came to 1 base and at J to 2 bases, leaving 3 bases not matched to a gene. Here the CDR3 DNA reads TGTGCCAGCAGTGAAGAGGCTAGCGGGGCCTACGAGCAGTACTTC. Translated: CASSEEASGAYEQYF.

The chain recombines TRBV28 with TRBJ2-1; D may be TRBD2 (6 bases). The CDR3 is made up of 15 amino acids. V was pared by 1 base and J by 3 bases, with 10 bases between. In germline, CDR1 is MDHEN, CDR2 SYDVKM. This CDR3 is CASSLFGGIYNEQFF. The CDR3 DNA sequence: TGTGCCAGCAGTTTATTTGGAGGGATCTACAATGAGCAGTTCTTC.